The entry below gives a single T cell receptor (beta chain) sequence along with its context. Its antigen is as yet unknown. Repertoires were generated with immunoSEQ multiplex PCR, while TCRdb's copy carries only in-frame clones and drops some. This sample has roughly 140,000 clones, with approximately 94% found just once. Per the germline V gene, CDR1 is SGHRS and CDR2 is YFSETQ. CDR3 length equals 12 residues. Trimming pared 1 base from V and 5 bases from J, leaving 6 bases between. The source of the sample is a study of OX40 agonist ivuxolimab in advanced cancers. Whole-study context: Those enrolled were about 82% male, with a mean age of about 60 years and ages from 23 to 79.

Study-wide findings and caveats: Nonresponders, in some cases, also had low normalized T-cell clonal expansion. CD4+ and CD8+ T cells in blood underwent clonal expansion by week 6 at 0.1 to 3.0 mg/kg.

The chain employs TRBV5-1 and TRBJ1-2; D not certain. This clonotype was obtained from an adult with an advanced solid tumor such as melanoma, head and neck, liver or kidney cancer. Sequenced here: CD4+ or CD8+ T cells sorted from blood, sampled in a trial of the OX40 agonist ivuxolimab. In DNA form, the CDR3 reads TGCGCCAGCAGCTTGAAAGGGTATGGCTACACCTTC. This translates into CASSLKGYGYTF.